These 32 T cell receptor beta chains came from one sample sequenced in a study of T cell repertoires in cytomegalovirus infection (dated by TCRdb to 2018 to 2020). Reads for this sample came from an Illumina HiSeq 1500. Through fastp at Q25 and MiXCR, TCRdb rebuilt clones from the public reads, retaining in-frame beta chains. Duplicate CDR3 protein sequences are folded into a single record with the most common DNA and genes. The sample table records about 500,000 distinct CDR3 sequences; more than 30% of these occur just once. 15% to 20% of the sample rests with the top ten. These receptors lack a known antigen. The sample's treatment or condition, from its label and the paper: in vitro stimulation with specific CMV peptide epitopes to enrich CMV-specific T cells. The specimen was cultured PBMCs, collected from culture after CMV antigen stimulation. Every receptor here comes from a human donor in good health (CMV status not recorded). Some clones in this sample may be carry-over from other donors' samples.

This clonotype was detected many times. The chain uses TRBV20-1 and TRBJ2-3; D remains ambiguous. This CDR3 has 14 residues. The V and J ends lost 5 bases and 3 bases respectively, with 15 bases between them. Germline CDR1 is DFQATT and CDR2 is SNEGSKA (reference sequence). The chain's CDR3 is CSAPQGAWTDTQYF. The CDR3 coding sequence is TGCAGTGCTCCTCAAGGTGCGTGGACAGATACGCAGTATTTT.

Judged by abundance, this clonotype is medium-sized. The CDR3 nucleotides read TGTGCCAGCAGCTCCCCGGGCCCAGCGGGGAAGACCCAGTACTTC. Its translation is CASSSPGPAGKTQYF. The chain is built from TRBV7-2 and TRBJ2-5, with 7 bases aligning to TRBD2. Germline CDR1 reads SGHTA; CDR2 reads FQGNSA. This CDR3 contains 15 residues. The V segment lost 4 bases and the J segment 6 bases; nucleotides outside the gene matches: 11.

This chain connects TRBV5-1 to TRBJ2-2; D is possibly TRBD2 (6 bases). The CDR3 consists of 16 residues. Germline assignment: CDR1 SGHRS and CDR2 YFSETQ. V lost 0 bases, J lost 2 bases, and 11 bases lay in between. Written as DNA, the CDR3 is TGCGCCAGCAGCTTGGCTGGGGGGAGAAACACCGGGGAGCTGTTTTTT. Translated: CASSLAGGRNTGELFF.

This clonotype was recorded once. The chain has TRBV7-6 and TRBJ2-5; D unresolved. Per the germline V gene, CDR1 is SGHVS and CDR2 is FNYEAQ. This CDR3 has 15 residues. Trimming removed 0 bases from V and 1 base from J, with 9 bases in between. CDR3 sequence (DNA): TGTGCCAGCAGCTTAGCGTTCTTCACCCAAGAGACCCAGTACTTC. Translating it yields CASSLAFFTQETQYF.

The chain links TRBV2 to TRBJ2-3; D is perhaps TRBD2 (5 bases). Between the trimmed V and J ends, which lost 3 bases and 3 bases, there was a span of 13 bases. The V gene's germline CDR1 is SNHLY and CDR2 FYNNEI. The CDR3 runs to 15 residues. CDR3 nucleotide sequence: TGTGCCAGCAGTGATGAGGGCCCGCAGACAGATACGCAGTATTTT. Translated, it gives CASSDEGPQTDTQYF.

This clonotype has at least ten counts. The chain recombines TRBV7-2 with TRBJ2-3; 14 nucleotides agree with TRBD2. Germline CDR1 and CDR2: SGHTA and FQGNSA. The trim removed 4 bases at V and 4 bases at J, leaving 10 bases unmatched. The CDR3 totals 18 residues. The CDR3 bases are TGTGCCAGCAGCTCTGAGGGACTAGCGGGAGTCAAGGCAGATACGCAGTATTTT. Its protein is CASSSEGLAGVKADTQYF.

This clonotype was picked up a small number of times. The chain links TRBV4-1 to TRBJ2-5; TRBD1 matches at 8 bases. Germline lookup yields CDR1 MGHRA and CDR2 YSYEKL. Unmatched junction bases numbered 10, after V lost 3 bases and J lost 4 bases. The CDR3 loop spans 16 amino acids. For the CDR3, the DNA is TGCGCCAGCAGCCACGGCGGGACAGGCTCTTTAGAGACCCAGTACTTC. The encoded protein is CASSHGGTGSLETQYF.

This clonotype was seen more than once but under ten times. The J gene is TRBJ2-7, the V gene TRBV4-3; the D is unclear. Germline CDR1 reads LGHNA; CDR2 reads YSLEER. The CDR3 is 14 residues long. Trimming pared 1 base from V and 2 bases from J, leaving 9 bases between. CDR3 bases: TGCGCCAGCAGCCAAGTCGTCAGCGCCTACGAGCAGTACTTC. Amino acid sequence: CASSQVVSAYEQYF.

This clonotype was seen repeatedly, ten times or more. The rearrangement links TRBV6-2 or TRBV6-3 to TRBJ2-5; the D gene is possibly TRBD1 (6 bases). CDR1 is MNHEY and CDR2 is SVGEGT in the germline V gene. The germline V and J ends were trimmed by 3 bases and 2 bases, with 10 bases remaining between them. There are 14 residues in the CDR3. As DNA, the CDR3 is TGTGCCAGCAGTTATGGGACAAGGCAAGAGACCCAGTACTTC. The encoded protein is CASSYGTRQETQYF.

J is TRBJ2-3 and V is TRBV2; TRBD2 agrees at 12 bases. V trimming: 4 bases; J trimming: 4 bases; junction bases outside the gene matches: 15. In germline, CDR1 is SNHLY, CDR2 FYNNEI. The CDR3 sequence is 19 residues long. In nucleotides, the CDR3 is TGTGCCAGCAGTGTGCCCCCAGGTACTAGCGGGAGGATGGCAGATACGCAGTATTTT. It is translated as CASSVPPGTSGRMADTQYF. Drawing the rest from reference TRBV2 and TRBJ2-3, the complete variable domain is EPEVTQTPSHQVTQMGQEVILRCVPISNHLYFYWYRQILGQKVEFLVSFYNNEISEKSEIFDDQFSVERPDGSNFTLKIRSTKLEDSAMYFCASSVPPGTSGRMADTQYFGPGTRLTVL.

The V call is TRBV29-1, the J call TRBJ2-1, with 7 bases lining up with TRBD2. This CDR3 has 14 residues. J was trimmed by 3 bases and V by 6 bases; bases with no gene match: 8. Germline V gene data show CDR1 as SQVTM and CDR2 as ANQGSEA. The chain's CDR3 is CSVSYRDYYNEQFF. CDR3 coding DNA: TGCAGCGTGTCATACCGGGACTACTACAATGAGCAGTTCTTC.

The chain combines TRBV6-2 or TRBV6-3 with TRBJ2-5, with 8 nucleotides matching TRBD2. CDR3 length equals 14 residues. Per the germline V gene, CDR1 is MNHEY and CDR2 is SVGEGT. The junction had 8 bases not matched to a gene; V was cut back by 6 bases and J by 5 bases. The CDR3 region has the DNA TGTGCCAGCAGACACAGCGGGAGTGCGGAGACCCAGTACTTC. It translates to CASRHSGSAETQYF.

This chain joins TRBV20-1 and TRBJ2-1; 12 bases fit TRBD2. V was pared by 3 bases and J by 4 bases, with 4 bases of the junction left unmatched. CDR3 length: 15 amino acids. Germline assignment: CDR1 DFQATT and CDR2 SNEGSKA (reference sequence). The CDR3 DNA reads TGCAGTGCTAGGCCGCTAGCGGGAGGGTACAATGAGCAGTTCTTC. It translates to CSARPLAGGYNEQFF.

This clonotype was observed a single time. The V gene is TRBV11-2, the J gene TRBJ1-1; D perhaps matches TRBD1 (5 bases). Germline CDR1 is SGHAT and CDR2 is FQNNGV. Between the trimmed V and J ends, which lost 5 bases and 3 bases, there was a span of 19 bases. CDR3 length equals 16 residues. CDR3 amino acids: CASSPGPRTFDTEAFF. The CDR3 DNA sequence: TGTGCCAGCAGCCCGGGACCGCGGACGTTCGACACTGAAGCTTTCTTT.

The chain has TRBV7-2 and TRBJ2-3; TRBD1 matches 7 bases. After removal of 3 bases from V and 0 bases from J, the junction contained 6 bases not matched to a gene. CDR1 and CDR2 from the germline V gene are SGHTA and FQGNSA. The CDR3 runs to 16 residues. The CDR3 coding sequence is TGTGCCAGCAGCTTCGACAGGGCAACTAGCACAGATACGCAGTATTTT. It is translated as CASSFDRATSTDTQYF.

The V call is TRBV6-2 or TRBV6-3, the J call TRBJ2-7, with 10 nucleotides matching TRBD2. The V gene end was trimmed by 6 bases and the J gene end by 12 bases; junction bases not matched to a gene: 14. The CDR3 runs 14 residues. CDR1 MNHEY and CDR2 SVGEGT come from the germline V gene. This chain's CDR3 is CASSHSGTSEILYV. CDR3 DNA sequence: TGTGCCAGCAGCCATTCCGGGACTAGCGAAATACTGTACGTC.

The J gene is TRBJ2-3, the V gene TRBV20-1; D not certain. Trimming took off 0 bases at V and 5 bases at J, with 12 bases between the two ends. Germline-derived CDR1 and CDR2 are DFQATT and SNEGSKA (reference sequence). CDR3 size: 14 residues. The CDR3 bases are TGCAGTGCTAGAGACGGGCCTATTCAAGATACGCAGTATTTT. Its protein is CSARDGPIQDTQYF.

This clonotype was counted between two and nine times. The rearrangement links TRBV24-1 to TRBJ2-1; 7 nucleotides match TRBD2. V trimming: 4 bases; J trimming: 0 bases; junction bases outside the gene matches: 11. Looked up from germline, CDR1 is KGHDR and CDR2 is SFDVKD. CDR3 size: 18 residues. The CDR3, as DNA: TGTGCCACCAGTGACCAACCTGGAGCGGGGAGCTCCTACAATGAGCAGTTCTTC. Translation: CATSDQPGAGSSYNEQFF.

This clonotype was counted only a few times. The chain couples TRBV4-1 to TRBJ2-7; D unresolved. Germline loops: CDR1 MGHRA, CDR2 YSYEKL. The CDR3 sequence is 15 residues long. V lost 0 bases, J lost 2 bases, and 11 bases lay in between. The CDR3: CASSQDVDPTYEQYF. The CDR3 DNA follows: TGCGCCAGCAGCCAAGATGTGGACCCTACCTACGAGCAGTACTTC.

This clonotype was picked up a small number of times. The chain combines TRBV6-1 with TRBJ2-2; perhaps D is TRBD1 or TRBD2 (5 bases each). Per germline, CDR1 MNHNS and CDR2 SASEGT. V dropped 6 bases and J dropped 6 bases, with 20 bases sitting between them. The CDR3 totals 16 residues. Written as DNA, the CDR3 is TGTGCCAGCAGACCGCCGGGGACGGGACGGGCCGGGGAGCTGTTTTTT. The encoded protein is CASRPPGTGRAGELFF.

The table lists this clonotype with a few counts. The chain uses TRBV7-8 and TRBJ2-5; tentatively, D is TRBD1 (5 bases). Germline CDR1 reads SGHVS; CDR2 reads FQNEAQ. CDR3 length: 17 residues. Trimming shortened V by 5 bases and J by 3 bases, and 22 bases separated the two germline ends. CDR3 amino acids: CASSLRQTMRGKETQYF. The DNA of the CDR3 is TGTGCCAGCAGCCTCCGACAGACCATGAGAGGCAAAGAGACCCAGTACTTC. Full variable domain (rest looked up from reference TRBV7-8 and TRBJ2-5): GAGVSQSPRYKVAKRGQDVALRCDPISGHVSLFWYQQALGQGPEFLTYFQNEAQLDKSGLPSDRFFAERPEGSVSTLKIQRTQQEDSAVYLCASSLRQTMRGKETQYFGPGTRLLVL.

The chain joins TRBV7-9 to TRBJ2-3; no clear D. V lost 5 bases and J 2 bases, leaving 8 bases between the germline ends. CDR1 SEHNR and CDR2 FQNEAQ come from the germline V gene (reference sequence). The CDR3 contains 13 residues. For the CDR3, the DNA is TGTGCCAGCAGCCAGAGGTTCACAGATACGCAGTATTTT. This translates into CASSQRFTDTQYF.

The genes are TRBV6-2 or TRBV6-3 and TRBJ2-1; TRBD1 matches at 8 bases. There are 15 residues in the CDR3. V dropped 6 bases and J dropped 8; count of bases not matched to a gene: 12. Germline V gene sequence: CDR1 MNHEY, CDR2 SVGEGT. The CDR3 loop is CASSRPQGGPDEQFF. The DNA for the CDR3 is TGTGCCAGCAGCCGACCACAGGGGGGTCCCGATGAGCAGTTCTTC.

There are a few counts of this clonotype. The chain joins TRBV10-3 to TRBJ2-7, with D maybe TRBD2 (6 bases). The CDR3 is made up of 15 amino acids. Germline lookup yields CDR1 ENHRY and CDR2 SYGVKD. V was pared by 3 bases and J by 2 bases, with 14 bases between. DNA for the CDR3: TGTGCCATCAGTGATGCACGGAGGGACCCCTACGAGCAGTACTTC. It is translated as CAISDARRDPYEQYF.

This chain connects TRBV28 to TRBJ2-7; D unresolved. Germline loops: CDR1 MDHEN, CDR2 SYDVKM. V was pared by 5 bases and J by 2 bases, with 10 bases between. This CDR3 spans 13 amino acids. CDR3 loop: CASSPPIPYEQYF. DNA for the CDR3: TGTGCCAGCAGTCCCCCCATCCCCTACGAGCAGTACTTC.

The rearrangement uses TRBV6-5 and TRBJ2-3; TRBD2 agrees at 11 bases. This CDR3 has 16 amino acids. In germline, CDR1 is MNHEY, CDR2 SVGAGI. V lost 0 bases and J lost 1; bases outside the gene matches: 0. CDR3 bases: TGTGCCAGCAGTTACTCGACTAGCGGGGGCACAGATACGCAGTATTTT. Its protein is CASSYSTSGGTDTQYF.

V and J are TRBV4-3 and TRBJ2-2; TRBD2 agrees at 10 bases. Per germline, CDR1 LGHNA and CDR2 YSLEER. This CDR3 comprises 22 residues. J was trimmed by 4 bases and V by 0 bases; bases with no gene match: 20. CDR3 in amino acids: CASSQEEPLLAGVFTGTGELFF. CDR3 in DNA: TGCGCCAGCAGCCAAGAAGAGCCACTCCTAGCGGGAGTATTCACTGGCACCGGGGAGCTGTTTTTT.

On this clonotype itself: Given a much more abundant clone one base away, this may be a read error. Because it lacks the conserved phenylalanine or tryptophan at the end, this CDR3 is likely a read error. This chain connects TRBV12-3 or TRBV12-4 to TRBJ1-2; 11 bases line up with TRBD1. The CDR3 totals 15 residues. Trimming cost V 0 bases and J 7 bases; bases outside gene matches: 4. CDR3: CASSLAGQGASGYTL. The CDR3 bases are TGTGCCAGCAGTTTAGCAGGACAGGGGGCGAGTGGCTACACCCTC.

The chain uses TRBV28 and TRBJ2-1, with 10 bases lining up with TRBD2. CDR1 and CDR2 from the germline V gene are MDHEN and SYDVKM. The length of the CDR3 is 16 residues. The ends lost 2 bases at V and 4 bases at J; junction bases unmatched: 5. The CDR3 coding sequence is TGTGCCAGCAGTTTAGCGGAACTAGCGGGGTACAATGAGCAGTTCTTC. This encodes CASSLAELAGYNEQFF.

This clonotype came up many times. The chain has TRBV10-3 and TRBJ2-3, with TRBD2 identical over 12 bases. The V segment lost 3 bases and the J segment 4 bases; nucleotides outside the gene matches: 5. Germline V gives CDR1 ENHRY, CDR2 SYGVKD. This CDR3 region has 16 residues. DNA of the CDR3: TGTGCCATCAGTGATATGACTAGCGGGAGAGCAGATACGCAGTATTTT. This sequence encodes CAISDMTSGRADTQYF.

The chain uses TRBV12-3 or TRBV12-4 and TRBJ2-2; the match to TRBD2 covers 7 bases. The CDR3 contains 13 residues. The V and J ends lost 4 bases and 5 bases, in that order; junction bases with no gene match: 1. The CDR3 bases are TGTGCCAGCAGTTACGGGGGGACCGGGGAGCTGTTTTTT. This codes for CASSYGGTGELFF.

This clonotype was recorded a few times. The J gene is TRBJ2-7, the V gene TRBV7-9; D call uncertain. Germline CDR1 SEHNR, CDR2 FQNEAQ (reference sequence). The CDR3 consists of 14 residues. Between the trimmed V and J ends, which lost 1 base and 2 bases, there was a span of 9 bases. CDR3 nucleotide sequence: TGTGCCAGCAGCTTAGAGGTAGCCCCCTACGAGCAGTACGTC. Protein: CASSLEVAPYEQYV.